The source of this T cell receptor (beta chain) is a study of metastatic and nonmetastatic thyroid tumors. TCRdb re-called the PCR reads with MiXCR. The sample holds several thousand clones, 20% to 25% seen once. This clone was seen a few times. Germline V lookup: CDR1 MDHEN, CDR2 SYDVKM. The CDR3 totals 14 residues. Trimming removed 7 bases at V and 0 bases at J, with 13 bases between. No patient received treatment before thyroid surgery. The sequenced sample was tumor tissue. This chain joins TRBV28 and TRBJ2-7; D possibly uses TRBD1 or TRBD2 (5 bases each). The receptor's source is a female donor with papillary thyroid cancer or a benign thyroid nodule (not recorded which). Some clones in this sample may be carry-over from other donors' samples. The chain's CDR3 is CASTLTGTSYEQYF. Here the CDR3 DNA reads TGTGCCAGCACCCTCACGGGGACCTCCTACGAGCAGTACTTC.